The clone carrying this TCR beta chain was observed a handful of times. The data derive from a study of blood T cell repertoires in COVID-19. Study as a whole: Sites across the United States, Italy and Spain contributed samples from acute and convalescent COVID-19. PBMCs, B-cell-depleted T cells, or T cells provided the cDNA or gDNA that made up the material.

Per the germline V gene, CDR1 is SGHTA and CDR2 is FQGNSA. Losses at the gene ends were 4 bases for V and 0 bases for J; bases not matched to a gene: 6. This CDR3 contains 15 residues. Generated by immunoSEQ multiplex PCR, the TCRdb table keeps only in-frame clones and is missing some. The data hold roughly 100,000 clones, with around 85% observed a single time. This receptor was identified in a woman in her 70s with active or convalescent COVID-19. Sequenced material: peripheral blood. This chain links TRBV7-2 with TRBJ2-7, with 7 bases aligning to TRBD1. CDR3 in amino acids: CASSSRQGSSYEQYF. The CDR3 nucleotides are TGTGCCAGCAGCTCCCGACAGGGCAGCTCCTACGAGCAGTACTTC.